This TCR beta chain was documented in a study of blood T cell repertoires in COVID-19. Method: immunoSEQ multiplex PCR; TCRdb's copy keeps in-frame clones and lacks some. The sample holds approximately 30,000 clones; about 91% are singletons and the top ten take 5% to 7%. The CDR3 has 13 residues. Germline CDR1 and CDR2: SGHNT and YENEEA. V dropped 4 bases and J dropped 9 bases, with 13 bases sitting between them. This TCR derives from a human donor in a cohort sampled during active COVID-19. The rearrangement joins TRBV11-3 to TRBJ2-4; D not certain. Sequenced: peripheral blood. The chain's CDR3 is CASSSSVFGIQYF. The CDR3 region has the DNA TGTGCCAGCAGCTCATCGGTGTTCGGCATTCAGTACTTC.